This record looks at one T cell receptor beta chain sequence and its context. Its antigen remains unknown. Each sample yielded at least 6 million isolated PBMCs. The data are from a study of blood T cells in healthy people across ages. Study-wide results and caveats: Fewer expanded clones and more diversity marked long-lived versus aged donors. It was held that diversity estimates obtained from one million T cells represented underestimates.

Primers used in a second PCR of roughly 6 to 11 cycles were a sample-barcoded 5' primer and a J-beta primer mix. Each TCR beta cDNA got a 12-nucleotide random molecular identifier. TCRdb ran MiXCR on the 5' RACE reads and lists one entry per CDR3 protein. This sample has more than 1,400,000 distinct CDR3 sequences, with approximately 42% found just once. Trimming removed 5 bases from V and 2 bases from J, with 14 bases in between. Per the germline V gene, CDR1 is SNHLY and CDR2 is FYNNEI. The CDR3 covers 15 residues. The receptor was isolated from a woman under 30 in good health. This chain connects TRBV2 to TRBJ2-3, with D perhaps TRBD1 (6 bases). Sequenced: blood. In nucleotides, the CDR3 is TGTGCCAGCAGTTCACAGGGACCCACCACAGATACGCAGTATTTT. This sequence encodes CASSSQGPTTDTQYF.